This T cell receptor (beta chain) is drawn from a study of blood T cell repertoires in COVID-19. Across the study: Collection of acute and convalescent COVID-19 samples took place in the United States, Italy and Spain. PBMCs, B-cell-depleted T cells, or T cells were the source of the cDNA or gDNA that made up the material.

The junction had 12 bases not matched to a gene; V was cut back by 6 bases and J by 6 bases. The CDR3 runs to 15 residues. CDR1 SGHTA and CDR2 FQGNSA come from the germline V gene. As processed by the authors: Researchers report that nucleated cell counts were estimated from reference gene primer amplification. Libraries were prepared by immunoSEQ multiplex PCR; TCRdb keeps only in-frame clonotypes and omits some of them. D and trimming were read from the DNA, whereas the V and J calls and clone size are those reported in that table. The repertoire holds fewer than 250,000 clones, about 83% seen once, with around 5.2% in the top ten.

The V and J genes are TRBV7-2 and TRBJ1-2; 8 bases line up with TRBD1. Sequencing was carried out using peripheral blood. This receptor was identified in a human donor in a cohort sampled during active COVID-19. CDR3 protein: CASRNPGGQVNGYTF. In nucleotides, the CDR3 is TGTGCCAGCAGAAATCCCGGGGGACAGGTCAATGGCTACACCTTC.